Listed below are T cell receptor beta chains from one sample, sequenced in a study of T-cell memory formation after mild COVID-19. TCRdb reprocessed the 5' RACE reads with MiXCR, giving one entry per CDR3 protein. The sample has roughly 400,000 distinct CDR3 sequences; less than 25% are singletons. The sequenced sample consisted of PBMCs or a T cell subset sorted from them (not recorded which). The receptors were gathered from an adult woman who had mild COVID-19 (a few samples of this study predate the infection). Cell type and time point are not known. The conserved cysteine and the conserved F or W are not part of the CDR3 here. Each record gives: V gene, clone size, CDR3 protein. Size is omitted from some rows. Given values are once, few, many or a class for expanded clones.

TRBV7-2,NA,ASSTRDRRTTEAF
TRBV5-1,NA,ASSLWLAGNTGELF
TRBV7-2,NA,ASSLGTAANYGYT
TRBV29-1,few,SVGQGSGNQPQH
TRBV25-1,NA,ASLPRDSTDTQY
TRBV24-1,few,ATSDLARMNTEAF
TRBV28,few,ASSSPGQYYYEQY
TRBV9,NA,ASSVRVPTFGYT
TRBV5-1,few,ASSRTGANTGELF
TRBV4-1,NA,ASSSQTGTYEQY
TRBV12-3/TRBV12-4,NA,ASSFASGGRNEQF
TRBV20-1,NA,SARIPGQRTDTQY
TRBV27,NA,ASSWDMNTQY
TRBV6-1,NA,ASTSRTRQLGGNTEAF
TRBV6-5,few,ASSTLQGISSYNEQF
TRBV7-2,few,ASSLGLKQY
TRBV4-3,NA,ASSQVRIAYEKLF
TRBV24-1,few,ATSPEGNEQF
TRBV12-3/TRBV12-4,few,ASSARDGATDTQY
TRBV6-5,NA,ASSYSPAGPTDTQY
TRBV2,NA,ASSSYRGHTF
TRBV29-1,few,SVSGHGSSYEQY